These 30 T cell receptor beta chains share one sample of origin, sequenced in a study of blood T cell repertoires in COVID-19 (dated by TCRdb to 2020 to 2021). Library generation was performed with the immunoSEQ multiplex PCR assay. Here the immuneACCESS table is served through TCRdb, limited to in-frame sequences with V and J called. Missing clones are a known gap in these copies; in checked studies unresolved V genes cover under half, and the rest lacks a known reason. For this sample there are around 400,000 clones; about 90% appear just once. The ten biggest clones cover roughly 10% of the sample. The sample was peripheral blood. The source is a woman aged 25 to 39 with COVID-19, enrolled during active disease.

There are a few counts of this clone. The chain combines TRBV6-6 with TRBJ2-4, with D perhaps TRBD1 (5 bases). The CDR3 spans 15 residues. CDR1 and CDR2 (germline): MNHNY, SVGAGI (reference sequence). Trimming took 0 bases from V and 6 from J, leaving 12 bases between them. Here the CDR3 DNA reads TGTGCCAGCAGTTACTCGTCGGACACCTCAAACATTCAGTACTTC. Translated: CASSYSSDTSNIQYF.

The rearrangement uses TRBV7-2 and TRBJ2-7, with a possible D match to TRBD1 (7 bases). Germline CDR1 reads SGHTA; CDR2 reads FQGNSA. Trimming cost V 5 bases and J 3 bases, with 20 bases left between them. The CDR3 is 16 amino acids. The CDR3 reads CASSRRDSSAVYEQYF. Here the CDR3 DNA reads TGTGCCAGCAGCAGGAGGGACAGCTCGGCGGTCTACGAGCAGTACTTC. Together with reference TRBV7-2 and TRBJ2-7, the CDR3 gives the full variable domain: GAGVSQSPSNKVTEKGKDVELRCDPISGHTALYWYRQSLGQGLEFLIYFQGNSAPDKSGLPSDRFSAERTGGSVSTLTIQRTQQEDSAVYLCASSRRDSSAVYEQYFGPGTRLTVT.

This sequence joins TRBV4-1 and TRBJ1-1, with 9 bases aligning to TRBD1. Per the germline V gene, CDR1 is MGHRA and CDR2 is YSYEKL. V lost 2 bases, J lost 6 bases, and 1 base stayed unmatched. CDR3 length equals 13 residues. The CDR3 nucleotides are TGCGCCAGCAGCCAAACAGGGGGCCCTGAAGCTTTCTTT. It is translated as CASSQTGGPEAFF.

V and J are TRBV7-2 and TRBJ1-2; 11 bases match TRBD1. V gave up 5 bases and J gave up 7 bases; unmatched junction bases: 6. The length of the CDR3 is 14 residues. Germline-derived CDR1 and CDR2 are SGHTA and FQGNSA. For the CDR3, the DNA is TGTGCCAGCAGCCAGCGGACAGGGGGCCTTGGCTACACCTTC. Protein sequence: CASSQRTGGLGYTF.

This rearrangement joins TRBV28 to TRBJ2-7; a weak D match, TRBD1 (6 bases). Trimming pared 8 bases from V and 3 bases from J, leaving 14 bases between. The CDR3 is 13 residues long. Germline loops: CDR1 MDHEN, CDR2 SYDVKM. The CDR3 loop is CASWGQGDYEQYF. CDR3 DNA sequence: TGTGCCAGCTGGGGGCAAGGGGACTACGAGCAGTACTTC.

The genes are TRBV11-3 and TRBJ2-5; 7 nucleotides line up with TRBD1. In germline, CDR1 is SGHNT, CDR2 YENEEA. Unmatched junction bases numbered 4, after V lost 2 bases and J lost 4 bases. The CDR3 loop spans 14 amino acids. CDR3: CASSLSSGGETQYF. The CDR3 bases are TGTGCCAGCAGCTTATCGTCAGGGGGAGAGACCCAGTACTTC.

The CDR3 region is CASSLKWDRDPYNEQFF. The CDR3 region has the DNA TGTGCCAGCAGCTTGAAATGGGACAGGGACCCCTACAATGAGCAGTTCTTC. The chain recombines TRBV5-4 with TRBJ2-1, with TRBD1 matching 9 bases. There are 17 residues in the CDR3. V gave up 1 base and J gave up 2 bases; unmatched junction bases: 7. Germline CDR1 and CDR2: SGHNT and YYREEE (reference sequence).

This chain joins TRBV11-2 and TRBJ2-3, with a tentative D call TRBD2 (5 bases). Trimming took 5 bases from V and 1 from J, leaving 10 bases between them. The CDR3 has 14 amino acids. In germline, CDR1 is SGHAT, CDR2 FQNNGV. CDR3 bases: TGTGCCAGCAGCCCCTCGGAGGGCACAGATACGCAGTATTTT. It yields the protein CASSPSEGTDTQYF. The whole variable domain, filled in from reference TRBV11-2 and TRBJ2-3, reads EAGVAQSPRYKIIEKRQSVAFWCNPISGHATLYWYQQILGQGPKLLIQFQNNGVVDDSQLPKDRFSAERLKGVDSTLKIQPAKLEDSAVYLCASSPSEGTDTQYFGPGTRLTVL.

V gene TRBV2 combines with J gene TRBJ2-2; TRBD2 agrees at 10 bases. The V and J ends lost 9 bases and 7 bases, in that order; junction bases with no gene match: 8. In germline, CDR1 is SNHLY, CDR2 FYNNEI. The CDR3 sequence is 14 residues long. CDR3 nucleotides: TGTGCCAGTATAGCGGGAGGTATAGTCGGGGAGCTGTTTTTT. Its protein is CASIAGGIVGELFF. Together with reference TRBV2 and TRBJ2-2, the CDR3 gives the full variable domain: EPEVTQTPSHQVTQMGQEVILRCVPISNHLYFYWYRQILGQKVEFLVSFYNNEISEKSEIFDDQFSVERPDGSNFTLKIRSTKLEDSAMYFCASIAGGIVGELFFGEGSRLTVL.

The V call is TRBV3-1 (or the pseudogene TRBV3-2), the J call TRBJ1-3; D ambiguous. In germline, CDR1 is LGHDT, CDR2 YNNKEL (reference sequence). The CDR3 is 15 residues long. Trimming shortened V by 0 bases and J by 2 bases, and 8 bases separated the two germline ends. The CDR3: CASSQDFGAGNTIYF. CDR3 DNA sequence: TGTGCCAGCAGCCAAGATTTCGGAGCTGGAAACACCATATATTTT.

The chain is built from TRBV19 and TRBJ2-7; D unresolved. The length of the CDR3 is 13 residues. V lost 5 bases, J lost 3 bases, and 11 bases lay in between. Germline CDR1 reads LNHDA; CDR2 reads SQIVND (reference sequence). The CDR3 region has the DNA TGTGCCAGTAGTCCCCCCCCCGGCTACGAGCAGTACTTC. Translated, it gives CASSPPPGYEQYF. Using reference TRBV19 and TRBJ2-7 for the parts outside the CDR3, the full variable domain is DGGITQSPKYLFRKEGQNVTLSCEQNLNHDAMYWYRQDPGQGLRLIYYSQIVNDFQKGDIAEGYSVSREKKESFPLTVTSAQKNPTAFYLCASSPPPGYEQYFGPGTRLTVT.

V and J are TRBV6-5 and TRBJ1-2; D may be TRBD1 (6 bases). The CDR3 extends over 13 amino acids. CDR1 and CDR2 from the germline V gene are MNHEY and SVGAGI. Trimming removed 7 bases from V and 6 bases from J, with 15 bases in between. CDR3 in amino acids: CASTIAGVNGYTF. CDR3 sequence (DNA): TGTGCCAGCACTATCGCAGGGGTCAATGGCTACACCTTC.

The rearrangement links TRBV7-9 to TRBJ2-7, with 10 bases lining up with TRBD1. V lost 5 bases and J lost 2; bases outside the gene matches: 3. The CDR3 has 14 amino acids. The germline CDR1 and CDR2 sequences are SEHNR and FQNEAQ (reference sequence). The CDR3 protein is CASSDDRGPYEQYF. The CDR3 nucleotides read TGTGCCAGCAGCGATGACAGGGGGCCCTACGAGCAGTACTTC.

The chain is built from TRBV15 and TRBJ2-3, with no clear D. This CDR3 contains 13 residues. Germline V CDR1 and CDR2: LNHNV, YYDKDF (reference sequence). V gave up 5 bases and J gave up 3 bases, with 9 bases separating them. CDR3 protein: CATSRIYTDTQYF. DNA for the CDR3: TGTGCCACCAGCCGCATCTATACAGATACGCAGTATTTT.

The gene calls are TRBV6-5 and TRBJ2-2; 9 positions agree with TRBD1. The CDR3 runs to 15 residues. Germline V gives CDR1 MNHEY, CDR2 SVGAGI. With V trimmed by 8 bases and J by 5 bases, 9 bases remained unmatched. The DNA for the CDR3 is TGTGCCAGCGGCCGGACAGGGGTTAAAACCGGGGAGCTGTTTTTT. This translates into CASGRTGVKTGELFF.

In the case of this clone: This may stem from a read error, because a much larger clone lies one nucleotide away. This chain uses TRBV9 with TRBJ2-3; 10 bases align to TRBD2. The ends lost 4 bases at V and 0 bases at J; junction bases unmatched: 2. CDR3 size: 15 residues. The germline V gene encodes CDR1 SGDLS and CDR2 YYNGEE. This chain's CDR3 is CASSSTSGSTDTQYF. CDR3 in DNA: TGTGCCAGCAGCTCGACTAGCGGGAGCACAGATACGCAGTATTTT. Full variable domain (outside the CDR3, taken from reference TRBV9 and TRBJ2-3): DSGVTQTPKHLITATGQRVTLRCSPRSGDLSVYWYQQSLDQGLQFLIQYYNGEERAKGNILERFSAQQFPDLHSELNLSSLELGDSALYFCASSSTSGSTDTQYFGPGTRLTVL.

The chain uses TRBV13 and TRBJ1-2; D perhaps matches TRBD1 (5 bases). The CDR3 runs to 15 residues. The V end lost 2 bases, the J end lost 4 bases, and 14 bases lay between the germline ends. Germline CDR1 reads PRHDT; CDR2 reads FYEKMQ (reference sequence). CDR3 coding DNA: TGTGCCAGCAGCTTACTCGGCAGGGTTGGCTATGGCTACACCTTC. It yields the protein CASSLLGRVGYGYTF.

The gene calls are TRBV2 and TRBJ1-3; 11 nucleotides align to TRBD1. The V gene end was trimmed by 8 bases and the J gene end by 2 bases; junction bases not matched to a gene: 5. Germline assignment: CDR1 SNHLY and CDR2 FYNNEI. This CDR3 comprises 15 residues. The CDR3 coding sequence is TGTGCCAGCGGACTGGGACAGGGGGCTGGAAACACCATATATTTT. Its protein product is CASGLGQGAGNTIYF.

This clone was counted only a few times. This sequence joins TRBV1 and TRBJ2-2; TRBD2 is the table's D call and was not checked against the DNA. TRBV1 is a listed pseudogene. This CDR3 region has 16 residues. In DNA, the CDR3 is TGCACCAGCAGCCAATATAGCGGGAGGGTCCCCGGGGAGCTGTTTTTT. Its translation: CTSSQYSGRVPGELFF.

This chain uses TRBV7-2 with TRBJ1-3, with no clear D. This CDR3 comprises 13 residues. Germline CDR1 reads SGHTA; CDR2 reads FQGNSA. V dropped 1 base and J dropped 4 bases, with 5 bases sitting between them. The CDR3 spells CASSLEAGNTIYF. In DNA form, the CDR3 reads TGTGCCAGCAGCTTAGAAGCCGGAAACACCATATATTTT.

J is TRBJ2-7 and V is TRBV6-5; no clear D. Germline lookup yields CDR1 MNHEY and CDR2 SVGAGI. Deletions cut 6 bases from V and 4 bases from J, with 10 bases between. The CDR3 is 12 amino acids. The CDR3 DNA sequence: TGTGCCAGCAGGGGCCCTCTTTACGAGCAGTACTTC. Translating gives CASRGPLYEQYF.

The chain links TRBV6-2 or TRBV6-3 to TRBJ2-7; 9 bases map to TRBD2. Per germline, CDR1 MNHEY and CDR2 SVGEGT. The CDR3 is 14 residues long. V gave up 6 bases and J gave up 3 bases; unmatched junction bases: 6. CDR3 in DNA: TGTGCCAGCAGCAGACTAGCGGTAAACTACGAGCAGTACTTC. Its translation: CASSRLAVNYEQYF.

This clone was seen once. The rearrangement uses TRBV12-3 or TRBV12-4 and TRBJ2-5; maybe TRBD2 (6 bases). The ends were cut back, 4 bases at V and 4 bases at J, with 10 bases in the middle. The CDR3 loop spans 13 amino acids. CDR3 coding DNA: TGTGCCAGCAGTTATCGGGAGTTAGAGACCCAGTACTTC. Translation gives CASSYRELETQYF.

This clone was seen once. In DNA, the CDR3 is TGTGCCAGCTCACCCTCACGGGACACCTACAATGAGCAGTTCTTC. This sequence encodes CASSPSRDTYNEQFF. V is TRBV18 and J is TRBJ2-1, with a weak D call TRBD1 (6 bases). The CDR3 sequence is 15 residues long. Germline V gene sequence: CDR1 KGHSH, CDR2 LQKENI. V was shortened by 3 bases and J by 2 bases, with 11 bases between the two germline ends.

This chain links TRBV9 with TRBJ2-7, with a weak D call TRBD2 (6 bases). The CDR3 runs 15 residues. Deletions cut 3 bases from V and 1 base from J, with 14 bases between. Germline CDR1 SGDLS, CDR2 YYNGEE. DNA of the CDR3: TGTGCCAGCAGCGCGAGGGATAGCGGTTCCTACGAGCAGTACTTC. Translating gives CASSARDSGSYEQYF.

This clone has only one observation. This chain connects TRBV9 to TRBJ1-4; D gene uncertain. Looked up from germline, CDR1 is SGDLS and CDR2 is YYNGEE. The V gene lost 5 bases and the J gene lost 4 bases, with 12 bases spanning the gap. CDR3 length: 14 amino acids. This CDR3 is CASRGSGINEKLFF. CDR3 DNA sequence: TGTGCCAGCAGAGGATCGGGGATTAATGAAAAACTGTTTTTT.

This chain links TRBV28 with TRBJ2-3, with 7 bases aligning to TRBD1. Germline loops: CDR1 MDHEN, CDR2 SYDVKM. V trimming: 8 bases; J trimming: 5 bases; junction bases outside the gene matches: 4. This CDR3 contains 12 residues. CDR3 sequence: CASGSGGDTQYF. The CDR3 nucleotides read TGTGCCAGCGGATCAGGGGGAGATACGCAGTATTTT.

This clone has just one count. The J gene is TRBJ1-4, the V gene TRBV28; the match to TRBD1 covers 7 bases. The CDR3 contains 15 residues. CDR1 is MDHEN, CDR2 SYDVKM, per germline. V was clipped by 4 bases and J by 5 bases; unmatched bases: 7. Here the CDR3 reads CASSSTGAGNEKLFF. CDR3 coding DNA: TGTGCCAGCAGTTCTACAGGGGCGGGGAATGAAAAACTGTTTTTT.

This sequence joins TRBV10-3 and TRBJ1-1, with a tentative D call TRBD1 (6 bases). The CDR3 has 14 amino acids. The V gene lost 1 base and the J gene lost 3 bases, with 9 bases spanning the gap. Germline values: CDR1 ENHRY, CDR2 SYGVKD. CDR3 loop: CAISELQGYTEAFF. The CDR3 bases are TGTGCCATCAGTGAGTTACAGGGATACACTGAAGCTTTCTTT.

This sequence joins TRBV5-1 and TRBJ2-3, with 7 bases that match TRBD1. Germline values: CDR1 SGHRS, CDR2 YFSETQ. The V and J ends lost 4 bases and 5 bases, in that order; junction bases with no gene match: 10. The CDR3 is made up of 15 amino acids. Here the CDR3 reads CASSLPGQRGDTQYF. The CDR3 DNA is TGCGCCAGCAGCCTACCGGGACAGAGAGGAGATACGCAGTATTTT.